These 21 T cell receptor beta chains came from one sample sequenced in a study of long-term antiretroviral therapy in people with HIV. The libraries were made with immunoSEQ v3.0 at survey level. Profiled with immunoSEQ multiplex PCR; TCRdb holds only in-frame clones, not every one. The table lists about 25,000 clones, around 83% of them singletons, with around 3.9% in the top ten. Sequencing used unsorted PBMCs, obtained 1.9 years after starting antiretroviral therapy. Source of these receptors: a woman aged 25 to 39 with HIV.

The CDR3 DNA reads as TGCGCCAGCAGCCTGAGGGGGCGCACAGGAAACACTGAAGCTTTCTTT. This sequence encodes CASSLRGRTGNTEAFF. The genes are TRBV5-1 and TRBJ1-1; 7 positions match TRBD1. The CDR3 contains 16 residues. Germline loops: CDR1 SGHRS, CDR2 YFSETQ. The V gene end was trimmed by 4 bases and the J gene end by 2 bases; junction bases not matched to a gene: 11.

The chain combines TRBV27 with TRBJ2-7, with D tentatively TRBD1 or TRBD2 (7 bases each). The CDR3 is made up of 16 amino acids. V lost 3 bases and J 3 bases, leaving 18 bases between the germline ends. CDR1 and CDR2 (germline): MNHEY, SMNVEV (reference sequence). The CDR3 region has the DNA TGTGCCAGCAGTTTGAGGGGGGGGACAGAACACTACGAGCAGTACTTC. Amino acids: CASSLRGGTEHYEQYF.

The chain has TRBV19 and TRBJ2-2, with D possibly being TRBD1 (5 bases). The CDR3 contains 15 residues. Germline V gene lookup returns CDR1 LNHDA and CDR2 SQIVND (reference sequence). V was clipped by 2 bases and J by 0 bases, with 7 bases between them. The CDR3 DNA is TGTGCCAGTAGTATAACAGGACCGAACACCGGGGAGCTGTTTTTT. Its protein product is CASSITGPNTGELFF.

The J gene is TRBJ1-3, the V gene TRBV5-8; maybe TRBD1 (6 bases). Germline CDR1 and CDR2: SGHTS and YDEGEE. Trimming stripped 6 bases from V and 0 bases from J, with 10 bases between. This CDR3 has 14 amino acids. The DNA for the CDR3 is TGTGCCAGCATCCAACAGGGCTCTGGAAACACCATATATTTT. Its translation is CASIQQGSGNTIYF.

This clone was picked up a small number of times. The rearrangement uses TRBV15 and TRBJ2-1, with 7 bases lining up with TRBD1. V trimming: 4 bases; J trimming: 2 bases; junction bases outside the gene matches: 5. The germline gives CDR1 LNHNV, CDR2 YYDKDF (reference sequence). The CDR3 is made up of 15 amino acids. The DNA of the CDR3 is TGTGCCACCAGCAAAGACAGGGAGCCCTACAATGAGCAGTTCTTC. Translating gives CATSKDREPYNEQFF.

The chain uses TRBV4-1 and TRBJ1-2; 7 nucleotides match TRBD1. CDR3 length equals 17 residues. The trim removed 0 bases at V and 1 base at J, leaving 8 bases unmatched. Per the germline V gene, CDR1 is MGHRA and CDR2 is YSYEKL. CDR3 region: CASSQDPPGTVNYGYTF. The CDR3 bases are TGCGCCAGCAGCCAAGACCCCCCCGGGACAGTTAACTATGGCTACACCTTC.

Here the CDR3 DNA reads TGCGCCAGCAGCCAAGCCGGGACAGGGTATCATGAGCAGTTCTTC. Its protein product is CASSQAGTGYHEQFF. The V call is TRBV4-1, the J call TRBJ2-1; 9 positions agree with TRBD1. V trimming: 1 base; J trimming: 8 bases; junction bases outside the gene matches: 6. Germline-derived CDR1 and CDR2 are MGHRA and YSYEKL. CDR3 size: 15 residues.

The V gene is TRBV4-1, the J gene TRBJ2-1; a possible D gene is TRBD2 (6 bases). The V end was cut by 0 bases, the J end by 2 bases, with 14 bases between. The CDR3 is made up of 17 amino acids. CDR1 and CDR2 (germline): MGHRA, YSYEKL. The CDR3 DNA reads TGCGCCAGCAGCCAAGAGTGGTCCGGGGGTGCCTACAATGAGCAGTTCTTC. Translated: CASSQEWSGGAYNEQFF.

The CDR3 region has the DNA TGCGCCAGCAGCTTGACCCTTTCTGGAAACACCATATATTTT. Protein product: CASSLTLSGNTIYF. J is TRBJ1-3 and V is TRBV5-1; D gene uncertain. The germline V gene encodes CDR1 SGHRS and CDR2 YFSETQ. There are 14 residues in the CDR3. V was shortened by 1 base and J by 1 base, with 6 bases between the two germline ends.

The V and J genes are TRBV6-1 and TRBJ2-3; D may be TRBD2 (6 bases). Deletions cut 0 bases from V and 2 bases from J, with 18 bases between. The CDR3 runs 18 residues. Per the germline V gene, CDR1 is MNHNS and CDR2 is SASEGT. The CDR3 sequence: CASSEAGGTGRTTDTQYF. The CDR3 nucleotides are TGTGCCAGCAGTGAAGCGGGGGGTACGGGCCGGACCACAGATACGCAGTATTTT.

The rearrangement links TRBV11-2 to TRBJ1-3, with D uncertain. The germline V gene has CDR1 SGHAT and CDR2 FQNNGV. The CDR3 has 15 amino acids. Trimming took 0 bases from V and 2 from J, leaving 8 bases between them. The CDR3 DNA reads TGTGCCAGCAGCTTAGACCCCCGGCCTGGAAACACCATATATTTT. It encodes CASSLDPRPGNTIYF.

V usage is TRBV9 and J usage is TRBJ1-4; D possibly corresponds to TRBD1 (6 bases). The germline V gene has CDR1 SGDLS and CDR2 YYNGEE. The CDR3 covers 13 residues. Trimming removed 0 bases from V and 8 bases from J, with 8 bases in between. The CDR3 loop is CASSVVGGEKLFF. CDR3 coding DNA: TGTGCCAGCAGCGTAGTCGGGGGCGAAAAACTGTTTTTT. Full variable domain (rest looked up from reference TRBV9 and TRBJ1-4): DSGVTQTPKHLITATGQRVTLRCSPRSGDLSVYWYQQSLDQGLQFLIQYYNGEERAKGNILERFSAQQFPDLHSELNLSSLELGDSALYFCASSVVGGEKLFFGSGTQLSVL.

This sequence joins TRBV6-1 and TRBJ2-4; the match to TRBD2 covers 8 bases. The germline V gene encodes CDR1 MNHNS and CDR2 SASEGT. Trimming at V came to 6 bases and at J to 5 bases, leaving 9 bases not matched to a gene. This CDR3 comprises 15 residues. In DNA form, the CDR3 reads TGTGCCAGCAGCCCGGTCGGGGGGGCTCAAAACATTCAGTACTTC. Amino acid sequence: CASSPVGGAQNIQYF.

The chain has TRBV5-6 and TRBJ2-7; 7 nucleotides match TRBD1. V lost 5 bases and J lost 5; bases outside the gene matches: 7. There are 13 residues in the CDR3. CDR1 and CDR2 from the germline V gene are SGHDT and YYEEEE. Written as DNA, the CDR3 is TGTGCCAGCAGGCGGACAGGTGAGAACGAGCAGTACTTC. It translates to CASRRTGENEQYF.

The chain carries TRBV5-8 and TRBJ1-1, with a tentative D call TRBD1 (5 bases). The germline V gene encodes CDR1 SGHTS and CDR2 YDEGEE. The CDR3 totals 15 residues. V was shortened by 0 bases and J by 0 bases, with 9 bases between the two germline ends. CDR3 region: CASSLEGRLNTEAFF. Written as DNA, the CDR3 is TGTGCCAGCAGCTTGGAGGGACGTCTGAACACTGAAGCTTTCTTT.

The genes are TRBV9 and TRBJ2-3; 12 positions match TRBD2. The CDR3 consists of 14 residues. V gave up 7 bases and J gave up 5 bases; unmatched junction bases: 5. Germline V gene sequence: CDR1 SGDLS, CDR2 YYNGEE. CDR3 protein: CASRLAGAGDTQYF. CDR3 bases: TGTGCCAGCCGACTAGCGGGGGCAGGAGATACGCAGTATTTT.

The chain has TRBV9 and TRBJ2-1, with D possibly matching TRBD2 (5 bases). In germline, CDR1 is SGDLS, CDR2 YYNGEE. The CDR3 sequence is 16 residues long. V lost 0 bases and J lost 0, with 10 bases in between. CDR3 amino acids: CASSVGGLSSYNEQFF. The CDR3 region has the DNA TGTGCCAGCAGCGTAGGAGGGCTTAGCTCCTACAATGAGCAGTTCTTC.

The rearrangement uses TRBV11-2 and TRBJ2-2; 8 bases agree with TRBD2. This CDR3 is 15 amino acids long. V lost 5 bases and J lost 3; bases outside the gene matches: 5. Germline V CDR1 and CDR2: SGHAT, FQNNGV. In DNA form, the CDR3 reads TGTGCCAGCAGCACAACTAGCGGTTACACCGGGGAGCTGTTTTTT. It is translated as CASSTTSGYTGELFF. The whole variable domain, filled in from reference TRBV11-2 and TRBJ2-2, reads EAGVAQSPRYKIIEKRQSVAFWCNPISGHATLYWYQQILGQGPKLLIQFQNNGVVDDSQLPKDRFSAERLKGVDSTLKIQPAKLEDSAVYLCASSTTSGYTGELFFGEGSRLTVL.

V is TRBV29-1 and J is TRBJ2-1; 8 bases line up with TRBD2. V lost 5 bases, J lost 0 bases, and 3 bases stayed unmatched. Germline V gene data show CDR1 as SQVTM and CDR2 as ANQGSEA. This CDR3 is built from 14 residues. The CDR3 nucleotides are TGCAGCGTTACCGGGACTAGCTCCTACAATGAGCAGTTCTTC. This sequence encodes CSVTGTSSYNEQFF.

The chain links TRBV6-1 to TRBJ1-5; D unclear. V dropped 2 bases and J dropped 4 bases, with 6 bases sitting between them. The CDR3 is made up of 13 amino acids. Germline CDR1 is MNHNS and CDR2 is SASEGT. CDR3 amino acids: CASSERENQPQHF. As DNA, the CDR3 is TGTGCCAGCAGTGAAAGGGAGAATCAGCCCCAGCATTTT.

V gene TRBV5-1 combines with J gene TRBJ2-2, with 11 bases aligning to TRBD1. The trim removed 4 bases at V and 2 bases at J, leaving 10 bases unmatched. Germline CDR1 and CDR2: SGHRS and YFSETQ. The CDR3 has 18 amino acids. CDR3 DNA: TGCGCCAGCAGCCCGCGGACAGGGGGCGGGGGTAACACCGGGGAGCTGTTTTTT. This gives the protein CASSPRTGGGGNTGELFF.